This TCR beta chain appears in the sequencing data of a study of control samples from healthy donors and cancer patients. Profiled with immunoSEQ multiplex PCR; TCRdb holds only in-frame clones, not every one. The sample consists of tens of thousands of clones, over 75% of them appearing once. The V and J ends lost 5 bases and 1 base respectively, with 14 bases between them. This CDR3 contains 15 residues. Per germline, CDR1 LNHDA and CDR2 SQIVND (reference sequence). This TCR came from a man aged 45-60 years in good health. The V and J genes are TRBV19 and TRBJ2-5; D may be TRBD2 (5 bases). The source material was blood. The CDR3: CASSSGIWGQETQYF. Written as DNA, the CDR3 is TGTGCCAGTAGTTCCGGGATCTGGGGCCAAGAGACCCAGTACTTC. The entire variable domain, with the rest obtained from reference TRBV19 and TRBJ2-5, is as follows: DGGITQSPKYLFRKEGQNVTLSCEQNLNHDAMYWYRQDPGQGLRLIYYSQIVNDFQKGDIAEGYSVSREKKESFPLTVTSAQKNPTAFYLCASSSGIWGQETQYFGPGTRLLVL.